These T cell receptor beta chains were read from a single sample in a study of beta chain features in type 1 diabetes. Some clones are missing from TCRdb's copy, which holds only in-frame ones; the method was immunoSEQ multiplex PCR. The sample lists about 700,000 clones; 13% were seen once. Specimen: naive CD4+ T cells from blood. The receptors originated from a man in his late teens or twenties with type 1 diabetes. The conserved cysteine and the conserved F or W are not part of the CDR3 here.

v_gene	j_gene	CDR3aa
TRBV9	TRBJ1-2	ASSVGGDNYGYT
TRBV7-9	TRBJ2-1	ASSSQF
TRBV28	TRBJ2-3	ATGGVSPDTQY
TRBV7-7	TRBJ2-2	ASSLEGGLTGELF
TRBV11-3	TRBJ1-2	ASSSSGYGYT
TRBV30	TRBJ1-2	AWSPPGGYT
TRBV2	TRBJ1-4	ASSEGEKLF
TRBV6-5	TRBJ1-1	ASRDRGLNTEAF
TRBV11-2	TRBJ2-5	ASRPIWGDQETQY
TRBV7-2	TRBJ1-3	ASSMTGGGNTIY
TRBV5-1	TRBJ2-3	ASSSPRTDRTDTQY
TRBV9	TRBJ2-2	ASSIQGLNTGELF
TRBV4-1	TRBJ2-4	ASSPVGEAKNIQY
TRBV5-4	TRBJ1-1	ASSLNPNTEAF
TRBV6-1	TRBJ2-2	ASNREGLGTGELF
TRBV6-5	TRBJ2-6	ASNPGGSGANVLT
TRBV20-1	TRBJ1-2	SARDVEGYT
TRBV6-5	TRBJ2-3	ASSSTDRGGDTQY
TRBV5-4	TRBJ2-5	ASSLDRRQETQY
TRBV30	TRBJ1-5	ACDRDDGQPQH
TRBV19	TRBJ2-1	ASSIRDSTGNEQF
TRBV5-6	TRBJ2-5	ASTQGAGKETQY
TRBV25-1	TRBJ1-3	ASGLSGNTIY
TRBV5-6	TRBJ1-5	ASSQGQGDQPQH
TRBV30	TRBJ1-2	AWLGGSLNYGYT
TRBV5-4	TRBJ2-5	ASSLVQFDETQY
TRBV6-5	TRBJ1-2	ASSGTDRVGYT
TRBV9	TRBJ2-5	ASSVEALETQY
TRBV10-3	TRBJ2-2	AIRIGQTTGELF
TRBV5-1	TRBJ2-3	ASRVEGEITDTQY
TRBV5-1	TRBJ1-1	ASSFATGQNTEAF
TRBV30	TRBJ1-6	AFEGNSPLH
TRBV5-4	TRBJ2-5	ASSARGTQETQY
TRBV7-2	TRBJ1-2	ASSLAGTEYGYT
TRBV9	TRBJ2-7	ASSAGGTGAYEQY
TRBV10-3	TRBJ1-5	AISEGAEQPQH
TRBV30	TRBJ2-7	AWSYHPGQGPSYEQY
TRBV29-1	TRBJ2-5	SVDKQTPPETQY
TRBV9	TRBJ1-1	ASSANTEAF
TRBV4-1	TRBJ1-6	ASSQEGFSPLH
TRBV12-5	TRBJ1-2	ASGLRQGLDYGYT
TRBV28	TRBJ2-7	ASSSGQAREEQY
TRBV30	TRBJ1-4	AWSPGLIGATNEKLF
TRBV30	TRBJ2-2	AWSVGLAGELF
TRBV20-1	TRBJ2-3	SAMADTQY
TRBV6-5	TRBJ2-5	ASSDSGGRETQY
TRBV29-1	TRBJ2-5	SVYGLAGGRETQY
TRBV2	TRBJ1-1	ASSTGLTEAF
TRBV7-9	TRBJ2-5	ASSSGFTPQETQY
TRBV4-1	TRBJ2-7	ASSQLWGNEQY
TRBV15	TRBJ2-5	ATSVAFNKETQY
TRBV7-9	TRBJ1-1	ASSVGRMNTEAF
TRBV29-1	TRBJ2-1	SVVRGAIGNEQF
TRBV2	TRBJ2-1	ASSEGTYNEQF
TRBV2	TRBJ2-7	ASSVTEYEQY
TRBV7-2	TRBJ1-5	ASSFRQGGNQPQH
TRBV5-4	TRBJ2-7	ASSPGGWYEQY
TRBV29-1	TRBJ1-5	SVSDSNQPQH
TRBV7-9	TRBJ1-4	ASSSQGNNEKLF